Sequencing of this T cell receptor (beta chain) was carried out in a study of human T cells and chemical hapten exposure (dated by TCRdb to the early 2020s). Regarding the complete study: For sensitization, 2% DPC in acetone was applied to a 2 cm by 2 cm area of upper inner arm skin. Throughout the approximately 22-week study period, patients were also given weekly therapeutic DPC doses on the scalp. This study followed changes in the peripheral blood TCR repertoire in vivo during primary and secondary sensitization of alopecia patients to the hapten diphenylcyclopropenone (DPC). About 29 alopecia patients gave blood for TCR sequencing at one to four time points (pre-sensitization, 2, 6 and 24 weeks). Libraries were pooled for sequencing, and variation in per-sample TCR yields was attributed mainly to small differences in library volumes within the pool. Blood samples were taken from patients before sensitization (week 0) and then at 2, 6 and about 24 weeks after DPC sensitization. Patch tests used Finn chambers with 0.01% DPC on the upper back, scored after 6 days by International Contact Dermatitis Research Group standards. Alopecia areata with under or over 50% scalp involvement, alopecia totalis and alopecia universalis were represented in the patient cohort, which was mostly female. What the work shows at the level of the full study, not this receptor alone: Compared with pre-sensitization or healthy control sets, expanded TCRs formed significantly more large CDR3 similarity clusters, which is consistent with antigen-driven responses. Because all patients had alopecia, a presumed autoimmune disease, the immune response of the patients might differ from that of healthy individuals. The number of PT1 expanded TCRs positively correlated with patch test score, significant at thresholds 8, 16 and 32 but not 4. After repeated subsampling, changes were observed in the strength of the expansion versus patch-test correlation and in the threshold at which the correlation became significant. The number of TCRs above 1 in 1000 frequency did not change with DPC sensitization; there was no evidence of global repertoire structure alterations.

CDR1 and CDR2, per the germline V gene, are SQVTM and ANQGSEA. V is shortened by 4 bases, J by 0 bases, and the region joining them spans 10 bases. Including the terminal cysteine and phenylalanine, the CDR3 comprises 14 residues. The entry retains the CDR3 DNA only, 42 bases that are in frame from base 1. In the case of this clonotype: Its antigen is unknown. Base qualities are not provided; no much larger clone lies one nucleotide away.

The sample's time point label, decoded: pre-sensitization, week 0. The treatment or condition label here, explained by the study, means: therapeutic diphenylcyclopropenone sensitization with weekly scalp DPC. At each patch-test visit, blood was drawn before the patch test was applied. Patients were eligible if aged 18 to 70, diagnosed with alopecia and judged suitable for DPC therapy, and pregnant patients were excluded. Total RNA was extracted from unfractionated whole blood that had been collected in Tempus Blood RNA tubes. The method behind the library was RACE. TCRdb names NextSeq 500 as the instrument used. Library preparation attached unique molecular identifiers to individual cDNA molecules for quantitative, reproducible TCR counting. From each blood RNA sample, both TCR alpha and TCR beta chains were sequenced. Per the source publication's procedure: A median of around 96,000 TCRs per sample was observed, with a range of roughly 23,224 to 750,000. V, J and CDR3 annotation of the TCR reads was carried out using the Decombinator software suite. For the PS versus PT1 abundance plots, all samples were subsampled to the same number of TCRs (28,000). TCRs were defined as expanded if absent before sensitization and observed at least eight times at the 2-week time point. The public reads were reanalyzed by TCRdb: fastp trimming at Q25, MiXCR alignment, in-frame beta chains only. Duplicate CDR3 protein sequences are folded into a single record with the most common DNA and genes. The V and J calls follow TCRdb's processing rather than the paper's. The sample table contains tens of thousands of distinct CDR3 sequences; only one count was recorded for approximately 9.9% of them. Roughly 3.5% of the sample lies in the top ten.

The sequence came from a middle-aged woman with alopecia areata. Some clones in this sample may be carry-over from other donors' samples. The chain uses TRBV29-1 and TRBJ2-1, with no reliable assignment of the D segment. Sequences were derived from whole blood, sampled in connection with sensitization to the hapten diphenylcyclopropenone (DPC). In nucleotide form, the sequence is TGCAGCGTTGGCCCTGAAAGCTCCTACAATGAGCAGTTCTTC. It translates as CSVGPESSYNEQFF.